This TCR beta chain emerged from a study of shared clonotypes between healthy human individuals (dated by TCRdb to 2018 to 2021). Broadly, across the study: The cohort comprised a couple of women and a few men aged 18 to 49 years. Libraries were prepared and TCR repertoires were sequenced by different laboratories using diverse techniques, in order to increase sequencing depth and limit assay-specific biases. Each donor's leukapheresis produced roughly between about 0.8 and 10 billion PBMCs. To estimate repertoire size and how much clonotypes are shared between individuals, the study performed deep sequencing of blood TCR repertoires from 4 to 6 healthy adults. For each donor, three plates each were used for CD4 naive and CD4 memory, two plates were used for CD8 naive, and one plate was used for CD8 memory. Beyond this particular receptor, the publication reports: Sampling was restricted to blood, and TCR repertoires in tissue are likely to differ from TCR repertoires in blood. Estimated clonotype richness was generally larger for naive than for memory subsets. The small number of donors limited the genetic and exposure-history diversity represented. Around 5% of naive CD4, 3.5% of naive CD8, around 2.3% of memory CD4, and 0.4% of memory CD8 clonotypes were shared across several donors. Pairwise subsampling led to the expectation that sequencing depth would affect the degree of clonotype sharing among donors. Rarefaction of sorted-subset datasets indicated incomplete sequencing despite the large sequencing depth. Compared with non-shared clonotypes, the clonotypes found in all four sorted-subset donors had higher generation probabilities.

Germline trimming: 3 bases from V, 3 bases from J; junction bases outside gene matches: 5. Taken from the germline V gene, the CDR1 and CDR2 loops are SGHVS and FQNEAQ. The CDR3 runs 15 residues from the cysteine to the phenylalanine. Only CDR3 DNA is held: 45 bases, read in frame from base 1. CD8 naive samples consisted of CD45RO-negative cells that were positively selected for CCR7, yielding a CD45RA+CCR7+ population without TemRA cells. The donors were healthy, HIV-negative adults with no recently reported acute infections or vaccinations. All donors were Caucasian adults living in Nashville, Tennessee, USA. Blood was collected by leukapheresis, and PBMCs were isolated by Ficoll-Histopaque density gradient centrifugation and then cryopreserved in liquid nitrogen vapor phase. Analytical flow cytometry was used to check the purity and quantity of every magnetically sorted T cell population. From each sorted fraction, genomic DNA was isolated and quantified by UV absorbance on a Nanodrop 2000c.

TCR CDR3 regions were amplified from genomic DNA by multiplex PCR using the deep immunoSEQ assay. Extracted genomic DNA from each cell subset was spread evenly across all wells of several immunoSEQ 96-well plates, with each plate serving as a replicate. For sorted subsets, about 200 ng genomic DNA, equal to tens of thousands of T cell genomes, was loaded into each replicate PCR. The purified libraries were quantified using a Qubit 3.0 fluorometer, sized with a Bioanalyzer 2100, and then quantified again using the KAPA Library Quantification kit. A separate single-read 150-cycle Illumina NextSeq 550 flow cell was used to sequence each immunoSEQ 96-well plate. From the authors' description of their analysis: Because the immunoSEQ output included only junctional sequences and no quality scores, the filtering could not be the same as the filtering used for full-length reads. Sequences were annotated with PyIR, a Python wrapper for IgBLAST v1.9, and V/J genes and CDR3 were assigned using IMGT germline references. Reads were filtered out if the reads had weak V/J assignments (E-value above 1e-6), no CDR3, stop codons, out-of-frame junctions, or ambiguous translated residues. V3J clonotypes were defined as sequences sharing an identical inferred V gene, J gene, and CDR3 amino acid sequence. Percentage overlap between repertoires was calculated by dividing the number of shared unique clonotypes by the size of the smaller repertoire. Richness of each repertoire was evaluated using RTK rarefaction, the Chao1 estimator, and Recon v2.1 estimates of unobserved clonotypes. Generation probabilities for all TCRbeta clonotypes obtained by the gDNA method from several donors were computed using OLGA. TCRdb took this table from immuneACCESS and kept in-frame rearrangements with V and J called. Such tables lack part of the clones; where checked against another copy, unresolved V genes explain under half of the gap, and the rest is unexplained. V, J and clone size reflect that table, while D and trimming were determined from the DNA. This sample gives roughly 590,000 clones in total; roughly 95% of them show up just once. The ten largest account for over 0.09% of the sample.

About this clone itself: Which antigen it targets is not known. It has no much larger one-base neighbor in the sample; base qualities were not kept.

The chain couples TRBV7-8 to TRBJ2-1; a stretch of 7 junction bases matches TRBD2. Sequencing was done on a sample of naive CD8+ T cells sorted from blood. The cell subset or site tag for this specimen amounts to: CD45RA+CCR7+. This TCR was recovered from a woman younger than 45 in good health. The CDR3 region has the sequence CASSLGEGSYNEQFF. The DNA reads as follows: TGTGCCAGCAGCTTGGGGGAGGGCAGCTACAATGAGCAGTTCTTC.